This passage covers 5 T cell receptor beta chains from one sample sequenced in a study of shared T cell receptors in the human thymus. Measured with immunoSEQ multiplex PCR; TCRdb has only the in-frame clones, and not every one. Here the sample spans 500,000 to 550,000 clones, approximately 80% being singletons. This sample also belongs to another study, concerning human thymus T cells.

The sequenced sample consisted of thymocytes. The receptor set was obtained from a boy under two years old with a congenital heart defect.

This chain joins TRBV25-1 and TRBJ1-3; TRBD1 is a possible D gene (5 bases). The CDR3 is made up of 12 amino acids. V gave up 1 base and J gave up 10 bases, with 8 bases separating them. Germline loops: CDR1 MGHDK, CDR2 SYGVNS. The CDR3 is CASSEWGETIYF. CDR3 DNA sequence: TGTGCCAGCAGTGAATGGGGGGAAACCATATATTTT.

V and J are TRBV7-9 and TRBJ2-7; TRBD1 agrees at 10 bases. V lost 3 bases to trimming and J lost 5 bases; unmatched junction nucleotides: 13. CDR3 length: 17 residues. From germline, CDR1 is SEHNR and CDR2 FQNEAQ (reference sequence). The CDR3: CASSFRQGAEGRHEQYF. CDR3 nucleotide sequence: TGTGCCAGCAGCTTTAGACAGGGGGCGGAGGGGAGACACGAGCAGTACTTC.

The V call is TRBV21-1, the J call TRBJ1-2. TRBV21-1 is classified as a pseudogene. The CDR3 runs 11 residues. This CDR3 is CASNGGYGYTF. The CDR3 DNA reads TGTGCCAGCAACGGGGGTTATGGCTACACCTTC.

The chain joins TRBV9 to TRBJ1-2; 8 bases align to TRBD1. Germline trimming cut 3 bases from V and 2 bases from J; bases unmatched to any gene: 3. This CDR3 comprises 14 residues. Germline V gene data show CDR1 as SGDLS and CDR2 as YYNGEE. CDR3 in amino acids: CASSARGPNYGYTF. The CDR3 bases are TGTGCCAGCAGCGCCAGGGGGCCAAACTATGGCTACACCTTC.

This clone has only a few counts. The rearrangement uses TRBV27 and TRBJ2-7; the match to TRBD2 covers 14 bases. J was trimmed by 7 bases and V by 5 bases; bases with no gene match: 22. This CDR3 comprises 20 residues. The germline CDR1 and CDR2 sequences are MNHEY and SMNVEV (reference sequence). The chain's CDR3 is CASSRGPGLTGTSGSNEQYF. The CDR3 region has the DNA TGTGCCAGCAGTCGGGGGCCGGGACTGACGGGGACTAGCGGGAGTAATGAGCAGTACTTC.